Listed below are T cell receptor beta chains from one sample, sequenced in a study of cytomegalovirus exposure and HLA in healthy donors. Profiling relied on immunoSEQ multiplex PCR, and the TCRdb table lists in-frame clones only, not all of them. The sample records over 100,000 clones, about 76% being singletons. The source material was PBMCs. The source is a man aged 40-49 years in good health and CMV-seropositive. CDR3s include the opening cysteine and the closing phenylalanine or tryptophan. D genes are given only for firm matches. The size entry is marked missing in some rows and otherwise reads once, few, many or a size class.

cdr3_aa,cdr3_nt,d_call,j_call,v_call,clone_size
CASSQGRPGYTF,TGCGCCAGCAGCCAAGGTCGTCCCGGCTACACCTTC,-,TRBJ1-2,TRBV4-1,-
CASSEGWANGNTIYF,TGTGCCAGTAGTGAGGGATGGGCAAATGGAAACACCATATATTTT,-,TRBJ1-3,TRBV19,few
CSVGMTDYEQYF,TGCAGCGTCGGCATGACAGATTACGAGCAGTACTTC,-,TRBJ2-7,TRBV29-1,-
CASRNPGGYGYTF,TGTGCCAGTAGAAACCCGGGAGGCTATGGCTACACCTTC,-,TRBJ1-2,TRBV19,-
CSVRDRVNEQFF,TGCAGCGTCCGGGACAGGGTTAATGAGCAGTTCTTC,TRBD1,TRBJ2-1,TRBV29-1,-
CASKDSGGGDIYEQFF,TGTGCCAGCAAAGACTCGGGGGGGGGAGATATATATGAGCAGTTCTTC,TRBD2,TRBJ2-1,TRBV6-6,once
CASRTIFRGGGVTEAFF,TGTGCCAGCAGAACAATATTCCGGGGCGGGGGGGTCACTGAAGCTTTCTTT,-,TRBJ1-1,TRBV27,few
CASSRRTGGYTEAFF,TGTGCCAGCAGTCGCCGGACAGGGGGCTACACTGAAGCTTTCTTT,TRBD1,TRBJ1-1,TRBV7-8,-
CASSSRGRGGALNEQFF,TGTGCCAGCAGTTCCAGGGGGCGCGGGGGGGCTCTTAATGAGCAGTTCTTC,-,TRBJ2-1,TRBV28,-
CASSGYYGELFF,TGTGCCAGCAGCGGCTACTACGGGGAGCTGTTTTTT,-,TRBJ2-2,TRBV9,once
CSARSDENSGNTIYF,TGCAGCGCCCGGTCTGATGAAAACTCTGGAAACACCATATATTTT,-,TRBJ1-3,TRBV29-1,-
CASSLSNSNTGELFF,TGCGCCAGCAGCCTCAGTAATTCGAACACCGGGGAGCTGTTTTTT,-,TRBJ2-2,TRBV5-1,-
CASSFTGSGANVLTF,TGTGCCAGTAGCTTTACAGGGTCTGGGGCCAACGTCCTGACTTTC,-,TRBJ2-6,TRBV19,few
CASRRDTEAFF,TGTGCCAGCAGGCGAGACACTGAAGCTTTCTTT,-,TRBJ1-1,TRBV6-5,many
CASSQAITGVTEAFF,TGCGCCAGCAGCCAGGCAATAACAGGGGTTACTGAAGCTTTCTTT,TRBD1,TRBJ1-1,TRBV4-1,few
CASRDRGYEQYF,TGTGCCAGCCGGGACAGGGGCTACGAGCAGTACTTC,TRBD1,TRBJ2-7,TRBV27,-
CASSLLRGTTEAFF,TGTGCCAGCAGCTTACTTCGGGGGACCACTGAAGCTTTCTTT,-,TRBJ1-1,TRBV7-9,-
CASSYSGSRYEQYF,TGCGCCAGCAGCTATTCGGGAAGCAGATACGAGCAGTACTTC,-,TRBJ2-7,TRBV5-1,-
CASRSDNHAEAFF,TGTGCCAGCAGGTCCGACAACCACGCTGAAGCTTTCTTT,-,TRBJ1-1,TRBV7-9,few
CASSPPRQGKNIQYF,TGTGCCAGCTCACCACCGAGGCAGGGGAAAAACATTCAGTACTTC,-,TRBJ2-4,TRBV18,-
CASSPGTGVGNTEAFF,TGTGCCAGCTCGCCCGGGACAGGGGTGGGGAACACTGAAGCTTTCTTT,TRBD1,TRBJ1-1,TRBV18,-
CASSVAAMNTEAFF,TGTGCCAGCAGTGTGGCAGCGATGAACACTGAAGCTTTCTTT,-,TRBJ1-1,TRBV2,-